This TCR beta chain was identified in a study of blood T cells in healthy people across ages. CDR3 size: 14 residues. In germline, CDR1 is DFQATT, CDR2 SNEGSKA (reference sequence). Primed by a sample-barcoded 5' primer and a J-beta primer mix, a second PCR proceeded for roughly 7 to 11 cycles. TCRdb reanalysed the 5' RACE reads using MiXCR and keeps one entry per CDR3 protein. The sample holds some 1.1 million distinct CDR3 sequences, roughly two fifths seen once. The sequenced sample was blood. The chain uses TRBV20-1 and TRBJ2-1; 12 positions agree with TRBD1. This TCR derives from a man aged 18-30 years in good health. CDR3 amino acids: CRATGQGAFNEQFF. The CDR3 DNA is TGCAGGGCAACGGGACAGGGGGCTTTCAATGAGCAGTTCTTC.